This TCR beta chain came from a study of cytomegalovirus exposure and HLA in healthy donors. Study-level results: It was reported that TCR beta sequences correctly inferred the HLA-A and HLA-B alleles for most subjects.

A note on this clone: Its antigen remains unidentified.

Use of 60 Vbeta and 13 Jbeta primers characterized the PCR. Measured with immunoSEQ multiplex PCR; TCRdb has only the in-frame clones, and not every one. The table shows 100,000 to 150,000 clones, with over 65% occurring only once. Trimming removed 5 bases at V and 6 bases at J, with 18 bases between. Germline values: CDR1 SGHTA, CDR2 FQGNSA. This CDR3 comprises 15 residues. The sample taken for sequencing was PBMCs. The gene calls are TRBV7-2 and TRBJ2-3; D possibly corresponds to TRBD1 (7 bases). The sequence derives from a man between 18 and 29 years old in good health and CMV-seronegative. The CDR3 protein is CASSAQGGGWDTQYF. In DNA form, the CDR3 reads TGTGCCAGCAGCGCCCAGGGGGGCGGGTGGGATACGCAGTATTTT. Complete variable domain (other parts from reference TRBV7-2 and TRBJ2-3): GAGVSQSPSNKVTEKGKDVELRCDPISGHTALYWYRQSLGQGLEFLIYFQGNSAPDKSGLPSDRFSAERTGGSVSTLTIQRTQQEDSAVYLCASSAQGGGWDTQYFGPGTRLTVL.